This T cell receptor beta chain was captured by sequencing in a study of blood T cell repertoires in COVID-19. The table came from immunoSEQ multiplex PCR; TCRdb's copy has only in-frame clones and leaves some out. Of 350,000 or so clones listed, approximately 82% are singletons. CDR3 length: 15 amino acids. With V trimmed by 5 bases and J by 4 bases, 10 bases remained unmatched. The germline V gene has CDR1 SEHNR and CDR2 FQNEAQ (reference sequence). This chain uses TRBV7-9 with TRBJ1-2, with 7 bases lining up with TRBD1. Specimen: peripheral blood. This sequence was found in a man aged 25 to 45 with active or convalescent COVID-19. The CDR3 nucleotides read TGTGCCAGCAGCGCGCGCCCAGGGGGAGGCTATGGCTACACCTTC. It encodes CASSARPGGGYGYTF.